This entry describes one T cell receptor beta chain. Generated by immunoSEQ multiplex PCR, the TCRdb table keeps only in-frame clones and is missing some. This table has around 250,000 clones, roughly 88% appearing once. Ages ranged from about 18 to 89 years, with residence in around 24 US areas. This sample was taken from a study of blood T cell repertoires in COVID-19. Germline assignment: CDR1 GTSNPN and CDR2 SVGIG (reference sequence). CDR3 size: 13 residues. V was pared by 0 bases and J by 7 bases, with 13 bases between. The sequenced material came from PBMCs or T cells enriched from blood (not recorded which). The sequence was obtained from a woman between 35 and 50 years old with acute COVID-19. The chain employs TRBV30 and TRBJ2-7; TRBD2 is a possible D gene (5 bases). The DNA of the CDR3 is TGTGCCTGGAGTGTTCTAGCTTCTGGTGAGCAGTACTTC. It translates to CAWSVLASGEQYF.